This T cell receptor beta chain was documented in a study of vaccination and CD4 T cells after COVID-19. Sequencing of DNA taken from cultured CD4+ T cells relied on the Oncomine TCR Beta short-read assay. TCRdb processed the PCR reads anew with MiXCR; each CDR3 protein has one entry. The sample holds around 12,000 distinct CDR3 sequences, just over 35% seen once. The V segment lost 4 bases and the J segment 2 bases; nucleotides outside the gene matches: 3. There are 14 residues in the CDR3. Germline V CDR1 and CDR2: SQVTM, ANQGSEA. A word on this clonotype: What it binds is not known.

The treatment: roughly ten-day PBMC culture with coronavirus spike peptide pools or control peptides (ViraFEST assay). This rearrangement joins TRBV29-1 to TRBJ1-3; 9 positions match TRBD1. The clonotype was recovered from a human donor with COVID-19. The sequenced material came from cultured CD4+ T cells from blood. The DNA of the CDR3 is TGCAGCGTTGGCAACAGGGGGCCTGGAAACACCATATATTTT. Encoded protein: CSVGNRGPGNTIYF.